One and the same sample provided the 2 T cell receptor beta chains below, sequenced in a study of T cell responses to AZD1222 COVID-19 vaccine. Sequenced by immunoSEQ multiplex PCR; TCRdb stores in-frame clones only, minus some. The repertoire holds tens of thousands of clones, roughly 87% seen once, with more than 25% in the top ten. The sample here was peripheral blood, taken 28 days after the second AZD1222 dose. The receptors were sampled from an adult who received the AZD1222 COVID-19 vaccine.

The chain employs TRBV6-5 and TRBJ1-5; possible D gene TRBD1, 5 bases. The CDR3 runs 13 residues. The V and J ends lost 5 bases and 8 bases respectively, with 13 bases between them. The germline V gene has CDR1 MNHEY and CDR2 SVGAGI. CDR3 nucleotide sequence: TGTGCCAGCAGTCCCCGTTGGGGGGAGCCCCAGCATTTT. This codes for CASSPRWGEPQHF.

CDR3 region: CSVEPHQNTEAFF. The CDR3 region has the DNA TGCAGCGTTGAACCTCACCAGAACACTGAAGCTTTCTTT. This rearrangement joins TRBV29-1 to TRBJ1-1, with no clear D. Germline V gives CDR1 SQVTM, CDR2 ANQGSEA. CDR3 length: 13 amino acids. Trimming cost V 2 bases and J 1 base, with 8 bases left between them. Full variable domain (remainder filled in from reference TRBV29-1 and TRBJ1-1): SAVISQKPSRDICQRGTSLTIQCQVDSQVTMMFWYRQQPGQSLTLIATANQGSEATYESGFVIDKFPISRPNLTFSTLTVSNMSPEDSSIYLCSVEPHQNTEAFFGQGTRLTVV.